This TCR beta chain comes out of a study of T cell responses to AZD1222 COVID-19 vaccine. The study, taken as a whole, reports: Close to half of all spike-specific TCRs reportedly target regions of the variants that are unmutated.

The assay was immunoSEQ multiplex PCR, and TCRdb's table has in-frame clones only and misses some. The sample contains about 120,000 clones, more than 75% of which appear only once. The V end was cut by 1 base, the J end by 4 bases, with 11 bases between. This CDR3 comprises 15 residues. The germline CDR1 and CDR2 sequences are KGHSH and LQKENI. Note on this clone: Its antigen is not known.

The clonotype was recovered from an adult in good health. V is TRBV18 and J is TRBJ2-1; perhaps TRBD1 as D (6 bases). This sample comprised peripheral blood, obtained on day 0 of AZD1222 vaccination. CDR3 in amino acids: CASSPLRQGYNEQFF. The CDR3 DNA is TGTGCCAGCTCACCACTTCGTCAGGGGTACAATGAGCAGTTCTTC.